Below, one TCR beta chain is given with its context. The antigen remains undetermined. Within the sample, other DNA sequences also encode this same CDR3. Naive CD4+ cells were CD45RA-selected; the remaining cells were memory. The sample belongs to a study of shared clonotypes between healthy human individuals. Study-wide findings and caveats: Several donors held about 5% of naive CD4 clonotypes in common. Sample collection involved blood only; tissue repertoires are likely different.

Replicate PCRs for sorted subsets used 200 ng DNA; this equaled about 30,000 T cell genomes. Some clones are missing from TCRdb's copy, which holds only in-frame ones; the method was immunoSEQ multiplex PCR. The sample records about 2.3 million clones, 93% being singletons. The V segment lost 5 bases and the J segment 1 base; nucleotides outside the gene matches: 4. This CDR3 is 16 amino acids long. Per the germline V gene, CDR1 is SEHNR and CDR2 is FQNEAQ (reference sequence). Sequenced material: naive CD4+ T cells from PBMCs. The subset denotes: CD45RA+ positively selected. The V gene is TRBV7-9, the J gene TRBJ2-1, with TRBD2 matching 11 bases. This TCR derives from a man aged 18-30 years in good health. Some clones in this sample may be carry-over from other donors' samples. The CDR3 reads CASSSTSGRSYNEQFF. The CDR3 nucleotides read TGTGCCAGCAGCAGTACTAGCGGGAGATCCTACAATGAGCAGTTCTTC.